Here is one T cell receptor (beta chain) with its context. This specimen comes from a study of blood T cell repertoires in COVID-19. The CDR3 is made up of 14 amino acids. CDR1 SGHVS and CDR2 FQNEAQ come from the germline V gene. Trimming stripped 2 bases from V and 1 base from J, with 9 bases between. The assay was immunoSEQ multiplex PCR, and TCRdb's table has in-frame clones only and misses some. The table records fewer than 90,000 clones, nearly 95% of them present only once. Sequenced input: peripheral blood. This clonotype was sampled from a human donor with active COVID-19. The donor label of this sample is uncertain. The chain recombines TRBV7-8 with TRBJ2-7, with no clear D. CDR3 protein: CASSLPTKSYEQYF. The CDR3 DNA is TGTGCCAGCAGCTTACCAACTAAGTCCTACGAGCAGTACTTC.